This TCR beta chain was captured in a study of cytomegalovirus exposure and HLA in healthy donors (dated by TCRdb to the late 2010s). Regarding the complete study: According to a later analysis, one platform produced both the 100 to 150 validation repertoires and the roughly 650 repertoires of the first cohort. The study was designed to test whether signatures of past pathogen exposure could be identified by cataloging public T cell receptors. Besides the first cohort of about 730 subjects, a separate validation cohort made up of 95 to 150 different subjects was used. High-throughput TCR immunosequencing, statistical association of individual TCRs with disease status, and machine learning were combined to predict cytomegalovirus infection status. Study-wide findings and limitations: The authors suggested that the approach could potentially be generalized to other disease states and immunological phenotypes. A later analysis had no HLA typing for the validation cohort, so co-occurrence there was scored across all 120 repertoires. Most TCR sequences were observed very rarely across donors, whereas some public TCRs were present in many individuals. The study gave a list of under 200 TCR beta chains associated with cytomegalovirus. Cytomegalovirus status was reported to be diagnosed by the classifier with high specificity and sensitivity in both the original and validation cohorts. Subsequent analysis determined that TCRs grouped into clusters in the first cohort also showed a tendency toward co-occurrence across the 90 to 150 validation repertoires, and about 93% of cluster scores exceeded 0. A few of the identified cytomegalovirus-associated TCR beta chains were confirmed in vitro to be specific for cytomegalovirus antigens.

Separate from the approximately 670-subject first cohort, the validation cohort of roughly 120 subjects was the group to which the donors belonged. Library creation used the immunoSEQ multiplex PCR assay. The authors' analysis ran thus. A statistical classification framework was developed to diagnose cytomegalovirus status using the catalog of TCR beta chain sequences. TCRdb's version of the immuneACCESS table is confined to in-frame rearrangements and falls short of the full clone set. An unresolved V gene accounts for under half of the shortfall where checked; the remainder is of unknown origin. V and J calls and clone size are those listed in that table; D and trimming were worked out from the DNA. This sample has about 56,000 clones in its table, and 93% of those were observed once. The top ten hold approximately 1.7% of the sample. As for this clone: It has no known antigen specificity. There are no base qualities to consult, and no much larger clone falls within one base.

CDR1 and CDR2, looked up from the germline V gene, are MGHRA and YSYEKL. The V end loses 7 bases and the J end loses 1 base, and a stretch of 14 bases separates them. The CDR3 spans 16 residues, from the cysteine through the phenylalanine. The sequence is cut down to CDR3 DNA, 48 bases in frame from base 1. The sequencing sample was made of PBMCs. The V and J genes are TRBV4-1 and TRBJ2-6; tentative D gene TRBD1, with 5 bases matching. This TCR was sampled from a woman between 18 and 29 years old in good health and CMV-seropositive. This receptor has the CDR3 CASKRAAGSGANVLTF. The sequenced DNA is TGCGCCAGCAAAAGGGCAGCAGGGTCTGGGGCCAACGTCCTGACTTTC.